Listed here are 13 T cell receptor beta chains from one sample, sequenced in a study of OX40 agonist ivuxolimab in advanced cancers. Data came from immunoSEQ multiplex PCR; TCRdb stores just in-frame clones and leaves some out. In the table there are about 50,000 clones, about 89% of which are singletons. Specimen: CD4+ or CD8+ T cells sorted from blood, collected in a trial of the OX40 agonist ivuxolimab. The source of these receptors is an adult with an advanced solid tumor such as melanoma, head and neck, liver or kidney cancer.

CDR3 amino acids: CASSPLGLNEKLFF. DNA of the CDR3: TGTGCCAGCAGCCCGCTTGGGCTGAATGAAAAACTGTTTTTT. The chain couples TRBV7-9 to TRBJ1-4; D ambiguous. The CDR3 runs 14 residues. Between the trimmed V and J ends, which lost 5 bases and 5 bases, there was a span of 12 bases. The V gene's germline CDR1 is SEHNR and CDR2 FQNEAQ (reference sequence). Together with reference TRBV7-9 and TRBJ1-4, the CDR3 gives the full variable domain: DTGVSQNPRHKITKRGQNVTFRCDPISEHNRLYWYRQTLGQGPEFLTYFQNEAQLEKSRLLSDRFSAERPKGSFSTLEIQRTEQGDSAMYLCASSPLGLNEKLFFGSGTQLSVL.

The chain carries TRBV4-3 and TRBJ2-5; 15 nucleotides line up with TRBD2. The V and J ends lost 4 bases and 5 bases, in that order; junction bases with no gene match: 5. The CDR3 contains 16 residues. CDR1 and CDR2 (germline): LGHNA, YSLEER. CDR3 loop: CASSPGLAGGRETQYF. CDR3 DNA: TGCGCCAGCAGCCCCGGACTAGCGGGGGGGCGGGAGACCCAGTACTTC.

The rearrangement links TRBV5-1 to TRBJ1-1; TRBD1 might be the D (5 bases). From germline, CDR1 is SGHRS and CDR2 YFSETQ. V lost 1 base to trimming and J lost 6 bases, with 13 bases between them. CDR3 size: 14 residues. CDR3 sequence: CASSLPRDGAEAFF. The CDR3, as DNA: TGCGCCAGCAGCTTGCCCAGGGATGGGGCTGAAGCTTTCTTT.

The genes are TRBV5-4 and TRBJ2-3, with TRBD1 identical over 8 bases. The CDR3 runs 16 residues. Germline CDR1 is SGHNT and CDR2 is YYREEE (reference sequence). Trimming took 3 bases from V and 5 from J; bases not matched to a gene: 11. In DNA form, the CDR3 reads TGTGCCAGCAGCTCAGGGACAGGTGATACCGGAGATACGCAGTATTTT. Its translation: CASSSGTGDTGDTQYF.

J is TRBJ2-3 and V is TRBV29-1; TRBD2 might be the D (7 bases). This CDR3 comprises 15 residues. The germline V gene has CDR1 SQVTM and CDR2 ANQGSEA. V shed 4 bases and J shed 0 bases, with 14 bases lying between them. CDR3 sequence reads: CSVVAGAHSTDTQYF. CDR3 sequence (DNA): TGCAGCGTTGTGGCGGGGGCGCATAGCACAGATACGCAGTATTTT.

The gene calls are TRBV5-8 and TRBJ2-1, with a tentative D call TRBD1 (5 bases). The V end lost 4 bases, the J end lost 4 bases, and 15 bases lay between the germline ends. Germline V gene lookup returns CDR1 SGHTS and CDR2 YDEGEE. The CDR3 has 15 residues. Written as DNA, the CDR3 is TGTGCCAGCAGCCGTGCCCAGGGCCTATACAATGAGCAGTTCTTC. Translation gives CASSRAQGLYNEQFF. The entire variable domain, with the rest obtained from reference TRBV5-8 and TRBJ2-1, is as follows: EAGVTQSPTHLIKTRGQQATLRCSPISGHTSVYWYQQALGLGLQFLLWYDEGEERNRGNFPPRFSGRQFPNYSSELNVNALELEDSALYLCASSRAQGLYNEQFFGPGTRLTVL.

The chain has TRBV4-3 and TRBJ2-1; the match to TRBD2 covers 9 bases. From germline, CDR1 is LGHNA and CDR2 YSLEER. The CDR3 is made up of 15 amino acids. V trimming: 0 bases; J trimming: 7 bases; junction bases outside the gene matches: 4. The CDR3 region is CASSQDEAGGNEQFF. CDR3 sequence (DNA): TGCGCCAGCAGCCAAGATGAGGCGGGGGGGAATGAGCAGTTCTTC.

The chain uses TRBV2 and TRBJ1-2; the match to TRBD1 covers 7 bases. CDR1 SNHLY and CDR2 FYNNEI come from the germline V gene. CDR3 length: 12 residues. The V segment lost 4 bases and the J segment 8 bases; nucleotides outside the gene matches: 4. CDR3 bases: TGTGCCAGCAGTGTGGGGACAGACGGCTACACCTTC. Its translation is CASSVGTDGYTF.

The chain uses TRBV7-8 and TRBJ2-1; no clear D gene. Germline V gene sequence: CDR1 SGHVS, CDR2 FQNEAQ. There are 11 residues in the CDR3. V lost 5 bases and J 2 bases, leaving 1 base between the germline ends. This chain's CDR3 is CASSTYNEQFF. CDR3 nucleotide sequence: TGTGCCAGCAGCACCTACAATGAGCAGTTCTTC. The entire variable domain, with the rest obtained from reference TRBV7-8 and TRBJ2-1, is as follows: GAGVSQSPRYKVAKRGQDVALRCDPISGHVSLFWYQQALGQGPEFLTYFQNEAQLDKSGLPSDRFFAERPEGSVSTLKIQRTQQEDSAVYLCASSTYNEQFFGPGTRLTVL.

V is TRBV6-5 and J is TRBJ2-7, with TRBD1 as a possible D gene (6 bases). Germline V gene lookup returns CDR1 MNHEY and CDR2 SVGAGI. The CDR3 runs to 14 residues. The V and J ends lost 5 bases and 3 bases respectively, with 14 bases between them. The CDR3 DNA is TGTGCCAGCAGTAAATGGACAGATCTCTACGAGCAGTACTTC. Its protein product is CASSKWTDLYEQYF.

The chain carries TRBV7-8 and TRBJ2-7; 8 nucleotides line up with TRBD1. The CDR3 is 16 amino acids. The ends lost 6 bases at V and 1 base at J; junction bases unmatched: 11. Looked up from germline, CDR1 is SGHVS and CDR2 is FQNEAQ. CDR3 bases: TGTGCCAGCAGAGGTATGTGGACAGGGACGTCCTACGAGCAGTACTTC. It translates to CASRGMWTGTSYEQYF.

The CDR3 coding sequence is TGTGCCTGGGCCGCGGGGTCGGGGGCCAACGTCCTGACTTTC. Amino acid sequence: CAWAAGSGANVLTF. The chain uses TRBV30 and TRBJ2-6; D perhaps matches TRBD2 (6 bases). CDR3 size: 14 residues. Germline-derived CDR1 and CDR2 are GTSNPN and SVGIG (reference sequence). V gave up 5 bases and J gave up 4 bases, with 12 bases separating them.

The chain is built from TRBV11-2 and TRBJ2-2; 7 bases align to TRBD1. The CDR3 runs to 19 residues. V lost 1 base to trimming and J lost 7 bases; unmatched junction nucleotides: 18. The V gene's germline CDR1 is SGHAT and CDR2 FQNNGV. The CDR3 sequence is CASSLATIRDSAAIGELFF. For the CDR3, the DNA is TGTGCCAGCAGCTTAGCTACTATCCGGGACAGCGCGGCGATCGGGGAGCTGTTTTTT.